The T cell receptor beta chain under discussion was sequenced for a study of graft-versus-host responses after intestinal transplantation. Study-wide context: Each transplant was multivisceral, liver-intestinal, or isolated intestinal. All recipients were given anti-thymocyte globulin induction, and tacrolimus and steroids were then administered for roughly 3 years. Study findings and constraints: The recipient marrow held GvH clones, and some of them showed up first in ileum or blood.

CDR1 LGHNT and CDR2 FRNRAP come from the germline V gene. The CDR3 extends over 15 amino acids. Trimming took 7 bases from V and 5 from J, leaving 20 bases between them. This clone occurred once. Its target is unknown. Only in-frame clones appear in the TCRdb table, and some are missing; sequencing was by immunoSEQ multiplex PCR. The sample yields roughly 110,000 clones, about 91% seen once. The rearrangement uses TRBV12-5 and TRBJ1-1; D call uncertain. This specimen consisted of unstimulated CD4+ T cells sorted from spleen or lymph node cells, obtained before transplant. The TCR comes from a human donor who was the organ donor for an intestinal transplant. Here the CDR3 DNA reads TGTGCTAGTGACGGAGTTGGCATGTGGGGTACTGAAGCTTTCTTT. Its translation is CASDGVGMWGTEAFF.